Given below is one T cell receptor (beta chain) in context. Germline V gene sequence: CDR1 MNHEY, CDR2 SVGAGI. Trimming removed 0 bases from V and 5 bases from J; junction bases left unmatched: 6. The CDR3 extends over 15 amino acids. Repertoires were generated with immunoSEQ multiplex PCR, while TCRdb's copy carries only in-frame clones and drops some. Of some 150,000 clones listed, around 81% are singletons. This specimen belongs to a study of blood T cell repertoires in COVID-19. For the study at large: Sites in the United States, Italy and Spain provided acute and convalescent COVID-19 samples. Sources were T cells, B-cell-depleted T cells, or PBMCs; the material itself was cDNA or gDNA.

The sequenced material came from peripheral blood. V and J are TRBV6-5 and TRBJ1-1, with 7 bases matching TRBD1. This receptor was taken from a woman in her forties or fifties with acute or convalescent COVID-19. CDR3 protein: CASSYSAAGGTEAFF. CDR3 bases: TGTGCCAGCAGTTACTCTGCGGCAGGGGGGACTGAAGCTTTCTTT.